The 5 T cell receptor beta chains in this list originate from one sample, sequenced in a study of T cell responses to AZD1222 COVID-19 vaccine. The repertoire was sequenced with immunoSEQ multiplex PCR; TCRdb's copy has only in-frame clones and lacks some. The table gives 150,000 or so clones; the top ten clones make up 2.2% of it. Material: peripheral blood. The receptors come from an adult in good health.

This chain connects TRBV28 to TRBJ2-1, with D perhaps matching TRBD1 or TRBD2 (5 bases each). The CDR3 runs 16 residues. CDR1 is MDHEN and CDR2 is SYDVKM in the germline V gene. Trimming pared 7 bases from V and 7 bases from J, leaving 23 bases between. For the CDR3, the DNA is TGTGCCAGCACTAGAACCGGGACCGGTGTTCGAAATGAGCAGTTCTTC. As protein: CASTRTGTGVRNEQFF. The variable domain in full, completed from reference TRBV28 and TRBJ2-1, reads DVKVTQSSRYLVKRTGEKVFLECVQDMDHENMFWYRQDPGLGLRLIYFSYDVKMKEKGDIPEGYSVSREKKERFSLILESASTNQTSMYLCASTRTGTGVRNEQFFGPGTRLTVL.

The rearrangement uses TRBV4-3 and TRBJ2-3; D remains unclear. Looked up from germline, CDR1 is LGHNA and CDR2 is YSLEER. The ends were cut back, 0 bases at V and 5 bases at J, with 6 bases in the middle. The CDR3 is 13 amino acids. CDR3 sequence (DNA): TGCGCCAGCAGCCAAGACCTTGGAGATACGCAGTATTTT. Translated: CASSQDLGDTQYF.

This chain links TRBV15 with TRBJ2-3, with D hard to call. CDR1 is LNHNV and CDR2 is YYDKDF in the germline V gene (reference sequence). Trimming took 8 bases from V and 3 from J, leaving 9 bases between them. CDR3 size: 12 residues. The CDR3: CATQVATDTQYF. CDR3 nucleotides: TGTGCCACCCAGGTTGCGACAGATACGCAGTATTTT.

V is TRBV11-1 and J is TRBJ1-4; TRBD1 matches at 8 bases. There are 14 residues in the CDR3. Germline V lookup: CDR1 SGHAT, CDR2 FQDESV (reference sequence). V dropped 5 bases and J dropped 8; count of bases not matched to a gene: 7. CDR3 DNA: TGTGCCAGCAGCCGGACAGGGTTGAGAGAAAAACTGTTTTTT. Amino acid sequence: CASSRTGLREKLFF.

V is TRBV10-3 and J is TRBJ1-2; TRBD1 aligns across 7 bases. Germline trimming cut 10 bases from V and 6 bases from J; bases unmatched to any gene: 17. The CDR3 length is 15 residues. Germline loops: CDR1 ENHRY, CDR2 SYGVKD. CDR3 region: CASEPTGVEVHGYTF. The CDR3 region has the DNA TGTGCCAGCGAGCCTACAGGGGTAGAAGTCCATGGCTACACCTTC.